One and the same sample provided the 26 T cell receptor beta chains below, sequenced in a study of PD-1 blockade in classical Hodgkin lymphoma (dated by TCRdb to about 2020). The library was generated by the immunoSEQ multiplex PCR assay. TCRdb took this table from immuneACCESS and kept in-frame rearrangements with V and J called. Such tables lack part of the clones; where checked against another copy, unresolved V genes explain under half of the gap, and the rest is unexplained. This sample gives approximately 25,000 clones in total; about four fifths of them show up just once. Around 1.7% of the sample is held by the ten biggest clonotypes. In the paper's terms, the time point label means: cycle 1 day 1 (C1D1), immediately before nivolumab initiation. All trial patients had relapsed after autologous stem cell transplantation, with cohorts A, B and C differing in prior brentuximab vedotin exposure. Magnetic negative selection with a Miltenyi CD4+ T cell isolation kit was used to purify CD4+ T cells from thawed PBMCs.

The source material was CD4+ T cells from blood, sampled at baseline. The source of these receptors is a human donor with classical Hodgkin lymphoma.

The chain recombines TRBV4-2 with TRBJ2-3, with D perhaps matching TRBD1 (5 bases). The V gene's germline CDR1 is LGHNA and CDR2 YNFKEQ. The CDR3 sequence is 16 residues long. Trimming took 4 bases from V and 0 from J, leaving 14 bases between them. CDR3 region: CASSLSFGASTDTQYF. The CDR3 region has the DNA TGTGCCAGCAGCCTCTCCTTTGGGGCCAGCACAGATACGCAGTATTTT.

The gene calls are TRBV25-1 and TRBJ1-1, with D possibly TRBD1 on 5 matching bases. Trimming shortened V by 6 bases and J by 0 bases, and 11 bases separated the two germline ends. The CDR3 spans 14 residues. CDR1 MGHDK and CDR2 SYGVNS come from the germline V gene. CDR3 bases: TGTGCCAGCAGCCGGGCGGGGGTGAACACTGAAGCTTTCTTT. Its translation: CASSRAGVNTEAFF.

V gene TRBV5-6 combines with J gene TRBJ1-4; D is possibly TRBD1 (6 bases). CDR3 size: 19 residues. Per the germline V gene, CDR1 is SGHDT and CDR2 is YYEEEE. Trimming left V 6 bases short and J 1 base short, with 25 bases between. The CDR3 nucleotides read TGTGCCAGCACCTCTTACAGGGTTCCTCCTGGGGGAACTAATGAAAAACTGTTTTTT. Amino acids: CASTSYRVPPGGTNEKLFF.

The V and J genes are TRBV27 and TRBJ1-1, with D perhaps TRBD1 (5 bases). CDR3 length: 15 residues. Deletions cut 4 bases from V and 5 bases from J, with 17 bases between. Germline values: CDR1 MNHEY, CDR2 SMNVEV (reference sequence). CDR3 in amino acids: CASSWSPGSGTEAFF. DNA of the CDR3: TGTGCCAGCAGTTGGTCCCCAGGGAGTGGAACTGAAGCTTTCTTT.

V usage is TRBV9 and J usage is TRBJ2-3, with unresolved D. Germline V gene lookup returns CDR1 SGDLS and CDR2 YYNGEE. The CDR3 is 16 amino acids. Trimming removed 0 bases at V and 3 bases at J, with 14 bases between. The CDR3 reads CASSVVSTLFTDTQYF. The CDR3 region has the DNA TGTGCCAGCAGCGTAGTCAGTACCCTCTTTACAGATACGCAGTATTTT.

This sequence joins TRBV11-2 and TRBJ2-2; D might be TRBD1 (6 bases). This CDR3 spans 15 amino acids. The germline gives CDR1 SGHAT, CDR2 FQNNGV. Trimming pared 2 bases from V and 4 bases from J, leaving 11 bases between. The CDR3 reads CASSLTQGSTGELFF. CDR3 in DNA: TGTGCCAGCAGCTTAACACAGGGTAGCACCGGGGAGCTGTTTTTT.

The V gene is TRBV2, the J gene TRBJ1-1, with D unresolved. V lost 8 bases and J 4 bases, leaving 17 bases between the germline ends. Germline CDR1 is SNHLY and CDR2 is FYNNEI. The CDR3 has 14 amino acids. This CDR3 is CASVFLGSSTEAFF. The CDR3 nucleotides are TGTGCCAGCGTTTTTTTGGGGTCGAGCACTGAAGCTTTCTTT.

This rearrangement joins TRBV21-1 to TRBJ1-2. TRBV21-1 is shown as a pseudogene. CDR3 length: 16 amino acids. The CDR3 sequence is CASSKDPQAPRDGYTF. DNA of the CDR3: TGTGCCAGCAGCAAAGATCCGCAGGCCCCGAGGGATGGCTACACCTTC.

J is TRBJ2-5 and V is TRBV7-2; 14 nucleotides agree with TRBD2. The junction had 11 bases not matched to a gene; V was cut back by 5 bases and J by 3 bases. Germline CDR1 reads SGHTA; CDR2 reads FQGNSA. CDR3 length equals 18 residues. CDR3 amino acids: CASSPDPRTSGGKETQYF. The CDR3 DNA follows: TGTGCCAGCAGCCCCGATCCTAGGACTAGCGGGGGGAAAGAGACCCAGTACTTC.

The genes are TRBV7-3 and TRBJ2-1; D perhaps matches TRBD2 (5 bases). Trimming pared 2 bases from V and 4 bases from J, leaving 9 bases between. This CDR3 region has 14 residues. Germline assignment: CDR1 SGHTA and CDR2 FQGTGA. As DNA, the CDR3 is TGTGCCAGCAGCTTAGGAGCGGATTACAATGAGCAGTTCTTC. Its protein product is CASSLGADYNEQFF.

The CDR3 reads CASSKGQGPPLHF. Here the CDR3 DNA reads TGTGCCAGCAGCAAGGGACAGGGGCCACCCCTCCACTTT. The chain carries TRBV7-9 and TRBJ1-6; 10 bases are a match to TRBD1. The length of the CDR3 is 13 residues. V trimming: 5 bases; J trimming: 11 bases; junction bases outside the gene matches: 3. Germline V gene lookup returns CDR1 SEHNR and CDR2 FQNEAQ (reference sequence).

The J gene is TRBJ1-2, the V gene TRBV7-2; D perhaps matches TRBD1 (5 bases). V gave up 4 bases and J gave up 4 bases, with 10 bases separating them. Per the germline V gene, CDR1 is SGHTA and CDR2 is FQGNSA. This CDR3 is built from 13 residues. The CDR3 is CASSSPGGYGYTF. In DNA, the CDR3 is TGTGCCAGCAGCTCCCCGGGGGGCTATGGCTACACCTTC. The complete variable domain, with remaining parts taken from reference TRBV7-2 and TRBJ1-2, reads GAGVSQSPSNKVTEKGKDVELRCDPISGHTALYWYRQSLGQGLEFLIYFQGNSAPDKSGLPSDRFSAERTGGSVSTLTIQRTQQEDSAVYLCASSSPGGYGYTFGSGTRLTVV.

The rearrangement joins TRBV6-6 to TRBJ2-7, with a weak D call TRBD1 (6 bases). The ends were cut back, 5 bases at V and 7 bases at J, with 21 bases in the middle. The length of the CDR3 is 15 residues. Germline CDR1 MNHNY, CDR2 SVGAGI (reference sequence). The CDR3 loop is CASSPRVSGAWEQYF. As DNA, the CDR3 is TGTGCCAGCAGTCCCCGGGTCTCAGGGGCGTGGGAGCAGTACTTC.

The chain joins TRBV5-1 to TRBJ2-5; D is possibly TRBD2 (6 bases). Germline V gives CDR1 SGHRS, CDR2 YFSETQ. The CDR3 is 12 residues long. Between the trimmed V and J ends, which lost 5 bases and 11 bases, there was a span of 16 bases. Here the CDR3 reads CASSSSSVQQYF. DNA for the CDR3: TGCGCCAGCAGTTCGTCTAGCGTCCAACAGTACTTC.

V usage is TRBV7-6 and J usage is TRBJ1-1, with D unclear. V was pared by 4 bases and J by 0 bases, with 15 bases between. Germline V gene lookup returns CDR1 SGHVS and CDR2 FNYEAQ. This CDR3 spans 16 amino acids. CDR3 sequence reads: CASSSQESGMNTEAFF. The CDR3 coding sequence is TGTGCCAGCAGCTCTCAGGAATCGGGGATGAACACTGAAGCTTTCTTT.

The chain joins TRBV7-3 to TRBJ2-2, with 8 bases fitting TRBD1. The J segment lost 4 bases and the V segment lost 4 bases, leaving 14 bases of the junction unmatched. The CDR3 consists of 18 residues. In germline, CDR1 is SGHTA, CDR2 FQGTGA. This CDR3 is CASSSRGQGGGLTGELFF. The CDR3 region has the DNA TGTGCCAGCAGCTCGCGAGGACAGGGCGGCGGACTCACCGGGGAGCTGTTTTTT.

V is TRBV7-9 and J is TRBJ1-2, with 7 positions matching TRBD1. The CDR3 spans 13 residues. Germline trimming cut 4 bases from V and 5 bases from J; bases unmatched to any gene: 4. From germline, CDR1 is SEHNR and CDR2 FQNEAQ (reference sequence). The CDR3 nucleotides are TGTGCCAGCAGCTCCGGGACAGCATATGGCTACACCTTC. Protein sequence: CASSSGTAYGYTF. The complete variable domain, with remaining parts taken from reference TRBV7-9 and TRBJ1-2, reads DTGVSQNPRHKITKRGQNVTFRCDPISEHNRLYWYRQTLGQGPEFLTYFQNEAQLEKSRLLSDRFSAERPKGSFSTLEIQRTEQGDSAMYLCASSSGTAYGYTFGSGTRLTVV.

As DNA, the CDR3 is TGTGCCAGCAGCTTTCAGGGTGACTATGGCTACACCTTC. Translation: CASSFQGDYGYTF. The V call is TRBV7-9, the J call TRBJ1-2, with D possibly matching TRBD1 (5 bases). The CDR3 is 13 residues long. V shed 3 bases and J shed 3 bases, with 8 bases lying between them. Per germline, CDR1 SEHNR and CDR2 FQNEAQ (reference sequence).

The CDR3 is CASSLGGGLSTEAFF. CDR3 nucleotides: TGTGCCAGCAGCCTCGGGGGGGGCCTGAGCACTGAAGCTTTCTTT. V and J are TRBV7-8 and TRBJ1-1; possibly TRBD1 for D (6 bases). CDR3 length: 15 amino acids. The V end was cut by 5 bases, the J end by 4 bases, with 17 bases between. CDR1 is SGHVS and CDR2 is FQNEAQ in the germline V gene.

The rearrangement joins TRBV10-3 to TRBJ2-7; D unclear. V was pared by 6 bases and J by 4 bases, with 7 bases between. There are 11 residues in the CDR3. Per germline, CDR1 ENHRY and CDR2 SYGVKD. CDR3 in amino acids: CAISVEYEQYF. CDR3 DNA: TGTGCCATCAGCGTAGAGTACGAGCAGTACTTC.

The genes are TRBV10-2 and TRBJ1-2; D is unresolved. The CDR3 totals 12 residues. Trimming shortened V by 3 bases and J by 7 bases, and 9 bases separated the two germline ends. Germline V gives CDR1 WSHSY, CDR2 SAAADI. DNA of the CDR3: TGCGCCAGCAGTGATCCGCCCGTTGGCTACACCTTC. Translated, it gives CASSDPPVGYTF.

CDR3 amino acids: CASSDLAGNTGELFF. Here the CDR3 DNA reads TGTGCCAGCAGTGACCTAGCGGGGAACACCGGGGAGCTGTTTTTT. J is TRBJ2-2 and V is TRBV2; 8 bases agree with TRBD2. From germline, CDR1 is SNHLY and CDR2 FYNNEI. The trim removed 3 bases at V and 1 base at J, leaving 1 base unmatched. The CDR3 has 15 residues.

CDR3 bases: TGTGCCAGCAGCTTATCCCCATTTCATGGCTACACCTTC. Its translation is CASSLSPFHGYTF. This chain joins TRBV7-9 and TRBJ1-2; D ambiguous. Germline-derived CDR1 and CDR2 are SEHNR and FQNEAQ (reference sequence). The V end lost 2 bases, the J end lost 6 bases, and 10 bases lay between the germline ends. This CDR3 contains 13 residues.

The chain carries TRBV18 and TRBJ1-2, with D perhaps TRBD1 (5 bases). The CDR3 spans 15 residues. CDR1 KGHSH and CDR2 LQKENI come from the germline V gene. The germline V and J ends were trimmed by 6 bases and 4 bases, with 18 bases remaining between them. CDR3 amino acids: CASSPTGNRLYGYTF. The DNA for the CDR3 is TGTGCCAGCTCGCCCACGGGTAACAGGCTCTATGGCTACACCTTC.

This CDR3 is CASSSQNSPLHF. CDR3 DNA: TGTGCCAGCAGCTCACAGAATTCACCCCTCCACTTT. V usage is TRBV7-6 and J usage is TRBJ1-6; D is unresolved. The CDR3 totals 12 residues. Germline V CDR1 and CDR2: SGHVS, FNYEAQ. Deletions cut 4 bases from V and 7 bases from J, with 5 bases between.

The rearrangement uses TRBV18 and TRBJ1-2; no firm D call. The CDR3 spans 13 residues. Germline values: CDR1 KGHSH, CDR2 LQKENI. Trimming stripped 4 bases from V and 8 bases from J, with 14 bases between. The CDR3 nucleotides are TGTGCCAGCTCACAAACAGAGGGCCAGGGCTACACCTTC. It is translated as CASSQTEGQGYTF.